This TCR beta chain originates from a study of shared clonotypes between healthy human individuals. Sequenced by immunoSEQ multiplex PCR; TCRdb stores in-frame clones only, minus some. The sample includes over 850,000 clones, around 78% seen only once; the top ten take 0.5% to 0.65%. Sequenced: memory CD4+ T cells from PBMCs. Subset defined: CD45RA-negative fraction. The clonotype was recovered from a man younger than 30 in good health. Some clones in this sample may be carry-over from other donors' samples.

CDR3: CASFTGPISYEQYF. The CDR3 DNA sequence: TGCGCCAGCTTCACAGGGCCTATCTCCTACGAGCAGTACTTC. The chain employs TRBV5-1 and TRBJ2-7; TRBD1 is a possible D gene (6 bases). CDR1 is SGHRS, CDR2 YFSETQ, per germline. The V gene lost 7 bases and the J gene lost 0 bases, with 14 bases spanning the gap. The length of the CDR3 is 14 residues.